This TCR beta chain comes out of a study of response to subunit inactivated influenza vaccine. Study-level findings and limits: It was the authors' suggestion that each seasonal influenza vaccination recruits few new T cells.

V was shortened by 6 bases and J by 5 bases, with 24 bases between the two germline ends. The CDR3 is made up of 17 amino acids. This clonotype has a count of ten or more. Its antigen is not identified. In TCRdb, the RT-PCR reads were re-called with MiXCR into one record per CDR3 protein. The table includes 500,000 or so distinct CDR3 sequences, approximately 15% detected once. The J gene is TRBJ2-3, the V gene TRBV12-3 or TRBV12-4; tentative D call: TRBD2 (6 bases). Here the sequenced sample was CD4+ T cells sorted from PBMCs, taken less than 30 months after vaccination. The sequence derives from a man aged 45 to 70 who received an inactivated influenza vaccine. CDR3 nucleotides: TGTGCCAGCAGCCCGGAGGGGCCCGGATTTGGGGTAGATACGCAGTATTTT. It yields the protein CASSPEGPGFGVDTQYF.